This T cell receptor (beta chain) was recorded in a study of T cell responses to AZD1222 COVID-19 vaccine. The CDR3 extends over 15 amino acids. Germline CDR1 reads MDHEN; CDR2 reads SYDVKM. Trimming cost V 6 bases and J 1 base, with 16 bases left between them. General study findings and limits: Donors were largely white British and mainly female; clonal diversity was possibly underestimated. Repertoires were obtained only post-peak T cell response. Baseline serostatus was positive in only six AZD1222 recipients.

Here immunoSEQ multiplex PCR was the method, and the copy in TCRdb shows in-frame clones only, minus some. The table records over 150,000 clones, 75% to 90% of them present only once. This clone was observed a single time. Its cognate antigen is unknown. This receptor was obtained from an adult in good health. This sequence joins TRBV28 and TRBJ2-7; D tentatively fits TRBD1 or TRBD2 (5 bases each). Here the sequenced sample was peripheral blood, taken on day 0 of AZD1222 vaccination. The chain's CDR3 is CASRLRGARSYEQYF. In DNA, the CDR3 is TGTGCCAGCAGACTAAGGGGAGCTCGTTCCTACGAGCAGTACTTC.